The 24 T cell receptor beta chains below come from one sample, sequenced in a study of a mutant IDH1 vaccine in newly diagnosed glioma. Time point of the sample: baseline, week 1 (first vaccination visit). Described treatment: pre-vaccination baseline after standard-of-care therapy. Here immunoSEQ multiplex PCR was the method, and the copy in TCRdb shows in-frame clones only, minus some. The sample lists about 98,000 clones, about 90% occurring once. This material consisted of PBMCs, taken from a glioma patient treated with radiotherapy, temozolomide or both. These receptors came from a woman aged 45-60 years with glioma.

The CDR3 nucleotides are TGTGCCATCAGTGAGTCTACGAATGGCTACACCTTC. Translation gives CAISESTNGYTF. The rearrangement joins TRBV10-3 to TRBJ1-2; no clear D gene. The CDR3 covers 12 residues. Germline V gene sequence: CDR1 ENHRY, CDR2 SYGVKD. V was clipped by 0 bases and J by 6 bases, with 5 bases between them.

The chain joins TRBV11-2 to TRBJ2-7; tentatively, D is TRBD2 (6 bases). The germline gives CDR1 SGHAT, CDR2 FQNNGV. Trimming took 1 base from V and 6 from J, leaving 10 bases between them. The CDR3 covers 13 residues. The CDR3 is CASSLAGVGEQYF. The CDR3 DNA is TGTGCCAGCAGCTTAGCGGGAGTTGGCGAGCAGTACTTC.

CDR3 sequence reads: CASSITDRLEQFF. Written as DNA, the CDR3 is TGTGCCAGTAGTATAACCGACCGCCTTGAGCAGTTCTTC. This sequence joins TRBV19 and TRBJ2-1; D gene ambiguous. This CDR3 is 13 amino acids long. From germline, CDR1 is LNHDA and CDR2 SQIVND (reference sequence). Trimming stripped 2 bases from V and 9 bases from J, with 11 bases between.

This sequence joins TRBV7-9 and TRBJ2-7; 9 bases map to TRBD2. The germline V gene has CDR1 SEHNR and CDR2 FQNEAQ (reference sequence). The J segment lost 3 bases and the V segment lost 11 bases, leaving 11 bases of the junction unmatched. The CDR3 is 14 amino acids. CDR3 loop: CAGDGSGSGYEQYF. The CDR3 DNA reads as TGTGCCGGCGACGGTAGCGGGAGCGGCTACGAGCAGTACTTC.

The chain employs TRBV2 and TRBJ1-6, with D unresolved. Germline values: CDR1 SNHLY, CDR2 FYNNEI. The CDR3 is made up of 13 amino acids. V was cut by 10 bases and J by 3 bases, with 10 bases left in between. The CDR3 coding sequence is TGTGCCATAAGACTTAACTATAATTCACCCCTCCACTTT. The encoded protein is CAIRLNYNSPLHF.

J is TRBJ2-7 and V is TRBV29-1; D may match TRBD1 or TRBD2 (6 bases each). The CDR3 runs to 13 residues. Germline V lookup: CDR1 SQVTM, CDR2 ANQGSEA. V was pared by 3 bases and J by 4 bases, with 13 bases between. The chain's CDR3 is CSVEEGGFYEQYF. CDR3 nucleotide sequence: TGCAGCGTTGAGGAGGGGGGTTTTTACGAGCAGTACTTC.

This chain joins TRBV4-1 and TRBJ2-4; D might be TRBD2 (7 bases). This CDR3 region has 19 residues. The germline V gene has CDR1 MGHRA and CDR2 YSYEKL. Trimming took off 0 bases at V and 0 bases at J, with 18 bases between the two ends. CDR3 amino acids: CASSQDMGGRGPAKNIQYF. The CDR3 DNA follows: TGCGCCAGCAGCCAAGATATGGGGGGGCGAGGGCCAGCCAAAAACATTCAGTACTTC.

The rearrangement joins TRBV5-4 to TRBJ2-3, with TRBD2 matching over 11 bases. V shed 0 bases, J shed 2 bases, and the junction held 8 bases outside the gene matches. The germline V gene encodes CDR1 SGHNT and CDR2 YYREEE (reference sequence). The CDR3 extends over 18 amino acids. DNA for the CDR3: TGTGCCAGCAGCTTGGGTGGGACTAGCGGCCTCCCCACAGATACGCAGTATTTT. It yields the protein CASSLGGTSGLPTDTQYF.

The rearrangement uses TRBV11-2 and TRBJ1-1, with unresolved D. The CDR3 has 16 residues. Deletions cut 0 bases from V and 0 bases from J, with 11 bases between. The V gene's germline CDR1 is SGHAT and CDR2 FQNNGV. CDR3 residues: CASSLDLTGMNTEAFF. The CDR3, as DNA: TGTGCCAGCAGCTTAGATCTAACGGGAATGAACACTGAAGCTTTCTTT.

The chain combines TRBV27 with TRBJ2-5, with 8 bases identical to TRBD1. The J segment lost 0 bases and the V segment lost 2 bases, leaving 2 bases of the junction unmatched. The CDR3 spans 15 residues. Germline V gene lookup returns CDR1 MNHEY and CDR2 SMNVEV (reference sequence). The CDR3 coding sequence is TGTGCCAGCAGTTTAACAGGGGGGTACCAAGAGACCCAGTACTTC. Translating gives CASSLTGGYQETQYF.

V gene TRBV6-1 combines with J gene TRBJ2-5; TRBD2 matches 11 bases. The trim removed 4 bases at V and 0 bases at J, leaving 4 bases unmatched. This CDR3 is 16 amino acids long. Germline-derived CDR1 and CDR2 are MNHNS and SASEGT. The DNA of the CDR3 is TGTGCCAGCAGTGCGTCGGGACTAGCGGACCAAGAGACCCAGTACTTC. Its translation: CASSASGLADQETQYF.

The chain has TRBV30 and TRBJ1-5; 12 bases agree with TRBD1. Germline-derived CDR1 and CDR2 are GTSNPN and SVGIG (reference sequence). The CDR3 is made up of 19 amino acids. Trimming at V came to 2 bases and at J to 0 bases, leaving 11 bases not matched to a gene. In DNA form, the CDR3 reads TGTGCCTGGAGTTGGGGGACAGGGGGCGGCTACTATAGCAATCAGCCCCAGCATTTT. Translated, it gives CAWSWGTGGGYYSNQPQHF.

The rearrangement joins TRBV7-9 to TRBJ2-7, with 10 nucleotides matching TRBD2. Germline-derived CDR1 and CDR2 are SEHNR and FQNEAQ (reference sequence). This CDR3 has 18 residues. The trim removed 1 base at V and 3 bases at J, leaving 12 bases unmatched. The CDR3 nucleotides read TGTGCCAGCAGCTTAGGATCCAGCGGGAGGGCCGAAGACTACGAGCAGTACTTC. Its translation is CASSLGSSGRAEDYEQYF.

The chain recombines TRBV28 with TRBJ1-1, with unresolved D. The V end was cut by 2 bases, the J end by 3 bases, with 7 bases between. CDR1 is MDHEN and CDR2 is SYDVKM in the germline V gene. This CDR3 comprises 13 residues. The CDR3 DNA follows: TGTGCCAGCAGTTTACAGTCACACACTGAAGCTTTCTTT. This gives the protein CASSLQSHTEAFF.

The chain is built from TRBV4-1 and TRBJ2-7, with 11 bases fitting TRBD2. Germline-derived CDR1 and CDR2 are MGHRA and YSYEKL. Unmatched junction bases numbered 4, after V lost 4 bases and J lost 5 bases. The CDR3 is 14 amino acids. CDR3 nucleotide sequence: TGCGCCAGCAGCCGGACTAGCGGGTTCGACGAGCAGTACTTC. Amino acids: CASSRTSGFDEQYF.

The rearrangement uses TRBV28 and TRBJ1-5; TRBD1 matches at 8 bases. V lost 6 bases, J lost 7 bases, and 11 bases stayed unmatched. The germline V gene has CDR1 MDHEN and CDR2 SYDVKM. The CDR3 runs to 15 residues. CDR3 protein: CASRRSDRDEQPQHF. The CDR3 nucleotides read TGTGCCAGCAGACGCTCGGACAGGGATGAGCAGCCCCAGCATTTT.

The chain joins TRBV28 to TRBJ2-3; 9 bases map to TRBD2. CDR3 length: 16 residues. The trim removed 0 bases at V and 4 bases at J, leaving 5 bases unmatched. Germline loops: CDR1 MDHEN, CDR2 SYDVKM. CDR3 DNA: TGTGCCAGCAGTTTATGGGTAGCGGGAGTCGCAGATACGCAGTATTTT. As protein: CASSLWVAGVADTQYF.

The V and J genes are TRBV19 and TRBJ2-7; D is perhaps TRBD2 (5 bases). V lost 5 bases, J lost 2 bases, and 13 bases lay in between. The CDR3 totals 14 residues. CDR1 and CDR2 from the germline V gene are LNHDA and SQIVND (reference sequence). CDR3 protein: CASSPADLTYEQYF. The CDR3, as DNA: TGTGCCAGTAGTCCAGCGGACCTTACCTACGAGCAGTACTTC.

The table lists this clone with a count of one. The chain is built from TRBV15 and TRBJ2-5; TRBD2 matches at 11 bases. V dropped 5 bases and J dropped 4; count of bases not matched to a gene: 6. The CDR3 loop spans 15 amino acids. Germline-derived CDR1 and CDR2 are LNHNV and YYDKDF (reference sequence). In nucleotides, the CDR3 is TGTGCCACCAGCCCCGGCGGACTAGCGGGAGAGACCCAGTACTTC. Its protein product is CATSPGGLAGETQYF.

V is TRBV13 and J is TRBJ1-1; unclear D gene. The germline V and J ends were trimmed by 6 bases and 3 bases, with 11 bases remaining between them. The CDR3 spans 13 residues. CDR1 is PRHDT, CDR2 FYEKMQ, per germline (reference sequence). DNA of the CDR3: TGTGCCAGCAGTTTAATAGGGTACACTGAAGCTTTCTTT. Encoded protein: CASSLIGYTEAFF.

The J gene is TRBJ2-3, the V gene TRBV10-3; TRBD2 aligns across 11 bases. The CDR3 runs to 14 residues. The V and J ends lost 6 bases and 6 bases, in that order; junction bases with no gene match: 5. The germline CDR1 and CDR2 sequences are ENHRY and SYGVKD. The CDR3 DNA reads TGTGCCATCAGCCTAGCGGGAGGTCCCGATACGCAGTATTTT. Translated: CAISLAGGPDTQYF.

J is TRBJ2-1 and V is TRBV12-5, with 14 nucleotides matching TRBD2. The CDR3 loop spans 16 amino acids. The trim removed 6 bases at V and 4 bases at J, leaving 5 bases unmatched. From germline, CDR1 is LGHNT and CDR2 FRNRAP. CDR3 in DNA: TGTGCTAGTGGCCCGGGACTAGCGGGAGTATACAATGAGCAGTTCTTC. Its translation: CASGPGLAGVYNEQFF. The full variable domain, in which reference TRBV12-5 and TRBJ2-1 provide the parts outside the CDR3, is DARVTQTPRHKVTEMGQEVTMRCQPILGHNTVFWYRQTMMQGLELLAYFRNRAPLDDSGMPKDRFSAEMPDATLATLKIQPSEPRDSAVYFCASGPGLAGVYNEQFFGPGTRLTVL.

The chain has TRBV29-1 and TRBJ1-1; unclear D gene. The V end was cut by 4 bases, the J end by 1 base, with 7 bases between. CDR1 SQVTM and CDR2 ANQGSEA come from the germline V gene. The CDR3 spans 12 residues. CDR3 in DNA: TGCAGCGTTGTACTACAGAACACTGAAGCTTTCTTT. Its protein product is CSVVLQNTEAFF.

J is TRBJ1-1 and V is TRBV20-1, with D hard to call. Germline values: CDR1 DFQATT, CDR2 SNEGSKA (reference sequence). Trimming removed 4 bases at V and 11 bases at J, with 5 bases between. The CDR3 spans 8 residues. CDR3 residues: CSAKDAFF. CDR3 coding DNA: TGCAGTGCTAAAGATGCTTTCTTT.